These T cell receptor beta chains were read from a single sample in a study of neurological immune-mediated disorders. TCRdb processed the 5' RACE reads anew with MiXCR; each CDR3 protein has one entry. The sample comprises over 70,000 distinct CDR3 sequences, roughly a tenth of which are singletons, and roughly a tenth rests with the top ten. Sequencing was done on a sample of PBMCs. These receptors were taken from a man aged 30 to 45 in good health. CDR3s include the opening cysteine and the closing phenylalanine or tryptophan. D genes are given only for firm matches. Expanded clones are given a class, and other clones once, few, many or no size at all.

TRBV28	TRBD1	many	TRBJ2-7	CASRKQGQPGLYEQYF	TGTGCCAGCAGGAAACAGGGGCAGCCCGGGCTCTACGAGCAGTACTTC
TRBV20-1	NA	many	TRBJ2-1	CSAEGAFNNEQFF	TGCAGTGCCGAAGGGGCATTTAACAATGAGCAGTTCTTC
TRBV20-1	TRBD2	NA	TRBJ2-1	CSASALIREYGTTSSYNEQFF	TGCAGTGCTAGCGCATTAATACGTGAATACGGGACTACCTCCTCCTACAATGAGCAGTTCTTC
TRBV27	NA	many	TRBJ2-7	CASSYLGGSYEQYF	TGTGCCAGCAGTTACCTTGGCGGCTCCTACGAGCAGTACTTC
TRBV7-2	NA	many	TRBJ2-1	CASSLAGKSYNEQFF	TGTGCCAGCAGCTTAGCGGGAAAATCCTACAATGAGCAGTTCTTC
TRBV5-1	NA	many	TRBJ2-1	CASSFPLSTPLGNEQFF	TGCGCCAGCAGCTTCCCCTTAAGCACCCCGCTTGGCAATGAGCAGTTCTTC
TRBV3-1	NA	many	TRBJ2-7	CASSHEPYEQYF	TGTGCCAGCAGCCATGAGCCCTACGAGCAGTACTTC
TRBV27	TRBD2	many	TRBJ2-3	CASIPGTSGRADTQYF	TGTGCCAGCATCCCCGGGACTAGCGGGAGGGCAGATACGCAGTATTTT
TRBV27	NA	few	TRBJ2-2	CASSLGPQTGELFF	TGTGCCAGCAGTCTGGGACCGCAGACCGGGGAGCTGTTTTTT
TRBV7-9	NA	many	TRBJ1-6	CASSFDSKISPLHF	TGTGCCAGCAGCTTTGACAGCAAAATTTCACCCCTCCACTTT
TRBV9	NA	many	TRBJ2-2	CASSAPPGRGGTGELFF	TGTGCCAGCAGCGCCCCTCCGGGGCGAGGGGGAACCGGGGAGCTGTTTTTT
TRBV10-3	NA	NA	TRBJ2-3	CAISGGCDTDTQYF	TGTGCCATCAGTGGGGGGTGTGACACAGATACGCAGTATTTT
TRBV15	TRBD2	many	TRBJ2-7	CATSRDLAGGPEQYF	TGTGCCACCAGCAGAGATTTAGCGGGAGGCCCCGAGCAGTACTTC
TRBV12-3/TRBV12-4	NA	many	TRBJ2-2	CASSQRGANTGELFF	TGTGCCAGCAGTCAACGGGGCGCGAACACCGGGGAGCTGTTTTTT
TRBV20-1	NA	many	TRBJ2-2	CSARVAQRQNTGELFF	TGCAGTGCTAGAGTTGCACAGCGGCAGAACACCGGGGAGCTGTTTTTT
TRBV3-1	NA	many	TRBJ2-7	CASSHSINHASGNYEQYF	TGTGCCAGCAGCCACAGCATCAACCACGCTTCCGGTAACTACGAGCAGTACTTC
TRBV20-1	TRBD1	many	TRBJ2-7	CSARARDRGYEQYF	TGCAGTGCTAGAGCCCGGGACAGGGGCTACGAGCAGTACTTC
TRBV6-1	NA	many	TRBJ1-4	CASSEDEGSGEKLFF	TGTGCCAGCAGTGAAGATGAGGGGTCGGGTGAAAAACTGTTTTTT
TRBV3-1	TRBD2	many	TRBJ2-2	CASSPGLVGTGELFF	TGTGCCAGCAGCCCCGGACTAGTGGGCACCGGGGAGCTGTTTTTT
TRBV10-3	TRBD1	many	TRBJ2-1	CAISAPGGDEQFF	TGTGCCATCAGTGCGCCAGGGGGCGATGAGCAGTTCTTC
TRBV29-1	TRBD1	NA	TRBJ2-4	CSVGTGSAKNIQYF	TGCAGCGTTGGGACAGGCTCAGCCAAAAACATTCAGTACTTC
TRBV3-1	NA	many	TRBJ1-2	CASSQNERYGYTF	TGTGCCAGCAGCCAAAATGAACGATATGGCTACACCTTC
TRBV7-2	NA	many	TRBJ1-6	CASSQEVGARNSPLHF	TGTGCCAGCAGCCAAGAGGTCGGGGCGCGCAATTCACCCCTCCACTTT
TRBV10-1	NA	many	TRBJ2-3	CASSESVGRDTQYF	TGCGCCAGCAGTGAGTCGGTGGGTAGGGATACGCAGTATTTT
TRBV7-9	TRBD2	many	TRBJ2-2	CASSFGSGMAGELFF	TGTGCCAGCAGCTTCGGTAGCGGGATGGCCGGGGAGCTGTTTTTT
TRBV28	NA	many	TRBJ2-1	CASNIQGNEQFF	TGTGCCAGCAACATACAGGGCAATGAGCAGTTCTTC